This T cell receptor (beta chain) was recovered during a study of T-cell memory formation after mild COVID-19. Study-wide background: Clusters were largely donor specific.

V was shortened by 0 bases and J by 0 bases, with 9 bases between the two germline ends. CDR1 and CDR2 from the germline V gene are SGHKS and YYEKEE (reference sequence). The CDR3 covers 16 residues. Notes on this clonotype: Its antigen remains unidentified.

Whole-study findings and limits: Whether day 37 second-wave clones are SARS-CoV-2-specific was not confirmed. CD4/CD8 balance characterized clones contracting day 15 to 85, and CD4+ skew characterized later expanders.

TCRdb re-derived calls from the 5' RACE reads in MiXCR, one entry per CDR3 protein. The data hold some 210,000 distinct CDR3 sequences, with around 19% observed a single time. The sequence was obtained from an adult woman who had mild COVID-19 (a few samples of this study predate the infection). Cell type and time point are not known. The genes are TRBV5-5 and TRBJ1-4, with unresolved D. The sequenced material came from PBMCs or a T cell subset sorted from them (not recorded which). The CDR3 sequence: CASSLVTVPTNEKLFF. CDR3 DNA: TGTGCCAGCAGCTTGGTTACGGTACCAACTAATGAAAAACTGTTTTTT.